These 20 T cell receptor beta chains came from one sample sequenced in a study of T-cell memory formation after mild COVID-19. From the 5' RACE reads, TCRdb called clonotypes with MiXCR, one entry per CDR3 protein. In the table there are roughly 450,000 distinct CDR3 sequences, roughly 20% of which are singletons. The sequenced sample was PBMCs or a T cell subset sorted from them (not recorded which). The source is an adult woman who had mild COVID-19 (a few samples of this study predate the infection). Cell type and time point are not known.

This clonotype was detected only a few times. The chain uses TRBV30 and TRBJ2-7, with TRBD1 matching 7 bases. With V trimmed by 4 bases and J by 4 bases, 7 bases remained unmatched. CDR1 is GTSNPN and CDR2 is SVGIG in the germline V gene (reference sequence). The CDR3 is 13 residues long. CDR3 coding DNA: TGTGCCTGGACCGGGACAGATCCTTACGAGCAGTACTTC. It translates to CAWTGTDPYEQYF.

Here the CDR3 DNA reads TGTGCCAGCAGTTTACGGCTGACCACCGGGGAGCTGTTTTTT. Translating gives CASSLRLTTGELFF. The rearrangement joins TRBV27 to TRBJ2-2; the D is unclear. Germline V gene data show CDR1 as MNHEY and CDR2 as SMNVEV (reference sequence). V was cut by 2 bases and J by 4 bases, with 8 bases left in between. CDR3 size: 14 residues.

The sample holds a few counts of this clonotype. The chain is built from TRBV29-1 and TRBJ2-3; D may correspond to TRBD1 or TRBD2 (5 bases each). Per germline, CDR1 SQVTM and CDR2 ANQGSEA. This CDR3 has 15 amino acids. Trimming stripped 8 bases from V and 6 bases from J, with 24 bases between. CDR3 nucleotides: TGCAGCCTAACTACAGTAACGGGGTACAGGGATACGCAGTATTTT. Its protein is CSLTTVTGYRDTQYF.

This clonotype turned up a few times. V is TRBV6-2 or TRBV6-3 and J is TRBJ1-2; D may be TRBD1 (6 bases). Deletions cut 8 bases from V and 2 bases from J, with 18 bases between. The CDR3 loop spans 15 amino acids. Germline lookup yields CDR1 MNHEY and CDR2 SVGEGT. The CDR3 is CASLKIGGHNYGYTF. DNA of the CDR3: TGTGCCAGCTTAAAAATCGGGGGCCACAACTATGGCTACACCTTC.

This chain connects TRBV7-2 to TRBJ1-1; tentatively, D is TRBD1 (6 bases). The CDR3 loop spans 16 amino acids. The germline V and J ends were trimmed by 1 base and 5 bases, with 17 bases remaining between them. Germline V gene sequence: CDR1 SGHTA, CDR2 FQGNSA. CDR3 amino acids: CASSLGAFGRGTEAFF. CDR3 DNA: TGTGCCAGCAGCTTAGGCGCGTTCGGCAGGGGAACTGAAGCTTTCTTT.

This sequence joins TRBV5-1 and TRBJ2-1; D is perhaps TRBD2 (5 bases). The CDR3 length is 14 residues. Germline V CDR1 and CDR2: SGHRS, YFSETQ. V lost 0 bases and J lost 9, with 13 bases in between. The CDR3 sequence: CASSLVDPAGEQFF. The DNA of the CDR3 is TGCGCCAGCAGCTTGGTTGATCCGGCGGGTGAGCAGTTCTTC.

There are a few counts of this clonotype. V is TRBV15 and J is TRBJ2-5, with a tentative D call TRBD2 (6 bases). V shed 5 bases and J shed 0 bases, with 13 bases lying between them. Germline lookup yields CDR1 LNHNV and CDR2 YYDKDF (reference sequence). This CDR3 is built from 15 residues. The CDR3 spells CATSGGAVHQETQYF. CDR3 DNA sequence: TGTGCCACCAGCGGCGGGGCTGTACACCAAGAGACCCAGTACTTC.

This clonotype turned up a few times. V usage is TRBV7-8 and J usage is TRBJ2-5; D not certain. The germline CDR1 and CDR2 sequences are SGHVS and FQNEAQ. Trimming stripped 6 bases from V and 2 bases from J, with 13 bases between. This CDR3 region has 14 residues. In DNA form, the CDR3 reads TGTGCCAGCAGAAACGGGTATTTACAAGAGACCCAGTACTTC. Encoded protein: CASRNGYLQETQYF.

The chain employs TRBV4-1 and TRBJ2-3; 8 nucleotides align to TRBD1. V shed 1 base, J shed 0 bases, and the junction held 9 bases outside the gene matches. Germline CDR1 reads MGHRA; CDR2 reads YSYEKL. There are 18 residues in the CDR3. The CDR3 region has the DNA TGCGCCAGCAGCCAAGTTATAGGGACAGGCCCTAGCACAGATACGCAGTATTTT. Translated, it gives CASSQVIGTGPSTDTQYF.

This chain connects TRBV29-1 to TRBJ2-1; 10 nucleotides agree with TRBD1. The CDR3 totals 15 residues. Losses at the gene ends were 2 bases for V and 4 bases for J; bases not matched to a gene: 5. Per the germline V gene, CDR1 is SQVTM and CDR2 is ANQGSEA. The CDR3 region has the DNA TGCAGCGTTGAATTGGGACAGGGGAGGTACAATGAGCAGTTCTTC. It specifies CSVELGQGRYNEQFF.

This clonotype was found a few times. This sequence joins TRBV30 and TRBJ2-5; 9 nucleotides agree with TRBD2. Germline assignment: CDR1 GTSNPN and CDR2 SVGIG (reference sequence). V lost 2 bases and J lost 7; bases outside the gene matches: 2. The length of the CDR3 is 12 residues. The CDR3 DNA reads TGTGCCTGGAGTAATAGCGGGAGGACCCAGTACTTC. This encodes CAWSNSGRTQYF.

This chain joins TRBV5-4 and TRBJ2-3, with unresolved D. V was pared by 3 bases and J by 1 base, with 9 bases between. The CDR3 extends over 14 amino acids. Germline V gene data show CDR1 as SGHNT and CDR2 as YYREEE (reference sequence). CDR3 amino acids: CASSSLERTDTQYF. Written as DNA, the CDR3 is TGTGCCAGCAGCTCCCTAGAACGCACAGATACGCAGTATTTT.

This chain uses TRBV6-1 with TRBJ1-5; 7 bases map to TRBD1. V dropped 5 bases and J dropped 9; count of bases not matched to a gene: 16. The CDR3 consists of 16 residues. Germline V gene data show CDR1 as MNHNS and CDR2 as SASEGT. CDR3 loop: CASSQKPGTVEGPQHF. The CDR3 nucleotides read TGTGCCAGCAGTCAAAAACCCGGGACAGTCGAGGGGCCCCAGCATTTT.

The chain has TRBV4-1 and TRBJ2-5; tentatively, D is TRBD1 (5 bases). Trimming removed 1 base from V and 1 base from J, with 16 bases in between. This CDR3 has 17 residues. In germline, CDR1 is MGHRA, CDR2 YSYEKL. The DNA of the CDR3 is TGCGCCAGCAGCCAAGGTTATTTCACAGGCGGCCAAGAGACCCAGTACTTC. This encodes CASSQGYFTGGQETQYF.

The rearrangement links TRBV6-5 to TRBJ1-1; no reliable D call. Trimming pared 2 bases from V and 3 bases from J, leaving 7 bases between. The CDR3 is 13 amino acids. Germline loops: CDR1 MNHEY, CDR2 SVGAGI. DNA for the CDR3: TGTGCCAGCAGTTACGGCCCCGACACTGAAGCTTTCTTT. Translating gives CASSYGPDTEAFF.

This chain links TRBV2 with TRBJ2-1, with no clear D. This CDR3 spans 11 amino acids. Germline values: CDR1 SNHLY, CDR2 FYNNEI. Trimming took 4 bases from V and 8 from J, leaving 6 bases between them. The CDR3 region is CASSALDEQFF. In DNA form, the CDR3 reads TGTGCCAGCAGTGCCCTCGATGAGCAGTTCTTC.

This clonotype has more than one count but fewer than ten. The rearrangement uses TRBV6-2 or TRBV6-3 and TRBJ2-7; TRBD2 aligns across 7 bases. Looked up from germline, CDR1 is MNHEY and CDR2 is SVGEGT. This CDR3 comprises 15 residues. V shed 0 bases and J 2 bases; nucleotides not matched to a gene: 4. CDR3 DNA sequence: TGTGCCAGCAGTTACTCGCGGGAGCCCCCCTACGAGCAGTACTTC. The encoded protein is CASSYSREPPYEQYF.

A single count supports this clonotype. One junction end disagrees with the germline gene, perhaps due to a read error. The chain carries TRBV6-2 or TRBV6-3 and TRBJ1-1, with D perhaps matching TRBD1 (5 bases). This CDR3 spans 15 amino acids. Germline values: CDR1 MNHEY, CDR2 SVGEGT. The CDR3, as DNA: TGTGGCAGCAGTCCCCCGGGACCGAGGAACACTGAAGCTTTCTTT. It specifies CGSSPPGPRNTEAFF.

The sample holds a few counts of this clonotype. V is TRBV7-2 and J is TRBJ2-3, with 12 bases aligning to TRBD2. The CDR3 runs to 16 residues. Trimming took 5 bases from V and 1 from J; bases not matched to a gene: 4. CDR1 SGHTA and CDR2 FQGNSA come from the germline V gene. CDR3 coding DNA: TGTGCCAGCAGCACTAGACTAGCGGGAGGCACAGATACGCAGTATTTT. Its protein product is CASSTRLAGGTDTQYF.

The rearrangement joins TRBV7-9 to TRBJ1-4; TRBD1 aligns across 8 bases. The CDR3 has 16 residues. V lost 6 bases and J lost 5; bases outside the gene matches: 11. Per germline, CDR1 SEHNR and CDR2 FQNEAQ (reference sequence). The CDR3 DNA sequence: TGTGCCAGCAGGACCCGTCCAGGACAGGGCAATGAAAAACTGTTTTTT. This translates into CASRTRPGQGNEKLFF.